This entry lists 12 T cell receptor beta chains sequenced from one sample in a study of PD-1 blockade in mismatch repair-deficient tumors. Some clones are missing from TCRdb's copy, which holds only in-frame ones; the method was immunoSEQ multiplex PCR. The sample lists around 37,000 clones, approximately 88% occurring once. The material was PBMCs, obtained roughly 40 weeks after starting pembrolizumab. The origin of the receptors is an adult with mismatch repair-deficient cancer.

The V and J genes are TRBV7-2 and TRBJ2-7; D perhaps matches TRBD1 (6 bases). CDR3 size: 12 residues. Germline CDR1 SGHTA, CDR2 FQGNSA. V dropped 4 bases and J dropped 11 bases, with 15 bases sitting between them. CDR3 coding DNA: TGTGCCAGCAGCTCCTTTGGGGGCCAAGAGTACTTC. Residues: CASSSFGGQEYF.

The chain links TRBV4-1 to TRBJ2-1; 11 bases are a match to TRBD2. The V segment lost 3 bases and the J segment 1 base; nucleotides outside the gene matches: 2. CDR1 is MGHRA and CDR2 is YSYEKL in the germline V gene. CDR3 length: 16 amino acids. CDR3 DNA sequence: TGCGCCAGCAGCCATACTAGCGGGAGTTCCTACAATGAGCAGTTCTTC. Its protein is CASSHTSGSSYNEQFF.

The CDR3 DNA follows: TGCGCCAGCAGCCGGGGACTAGACAATGAGCAGTTCTTC. It is translated as CASSRGLDNEQFF. V is TRBV5-1 and J is TRBJ2-1; 8 positions match TRBD2. CDR3 length: 13 residues. Trimming at V came to 4 bases and at J to 5 bases, leaving 2 bases not matched to a gene. Germline V CDR1 and CDR2: SGHRS, YFSETQ.

This chain links TRBV7-2 with TRBJ2-1, with D hard to call. The CDR3 length is 16 residues. The V end was cut by 1 base, the J end by 1 base, with 11 bases between. Germline lookup yields CDR1 SGHTA and CDR2 FQGNSA. The chain's CDR3 is CASSLVSAVSYNEQFF. CDR3 nucleotide sequence: TGTGCCAGCAGCTTAGTCAGCGCAGTATCCTACAATGAGCAGTTCTTC.

The J gene is TRBJ2-2, the V gene TRBV18, with D possibly being TRBD1 (6 bases). Trimming left V 1 base short and J 4 bases short, with 10 bases between. Germline V gene data show CDR1 as KGHSH and CDR2 as LQKENI. CDR3 length: 15 amino acids. Here the CDR3 reads CASSPLAGATGELFF. DNA for the CDR3: TGTGCCAGCTCACCACTGGCAGGGGCCACCGGGGAGCTGTTTTTT. Full variable domain (remainder filled in from reference TRBV18 and TRBJ2-2): NAGVMQNPRHLVRRRGQEARLRCSPMKGHSHVYWYRQLPEEGLKFMVYLQKENIIDESGMPKERFSAEFPKEGPSILRIQQVVRGDSAAYFCASSPLAGATGELFFGEGSRLTVL.

This rearrangement joins TRBV7-9 to TRBJ2-7; weak D call: TRBD2 (5 bases). The CDR3 has 15 residues. CDR1 and CDR2 from the germline V gene are SEHNR and FQNEAQ (reference sequence). V shed 4 bases and J shed 1 base, with 14 bases lying between them. The DNA for the CDR3 is TGTGCCAGCAGCTCTGGACTCCTTATTTCCTACGAGCAGTACTTC. Translating gives CASSSGLLISYEQYF.

The V gene is TRBV7-9, the J gene TRBJ2-1; TRBD2 matches 7 bases. Germline assignment: CDR1 SEHNR and CDR2 FQNEAQ (reference sequence). With 7 bases clipped from V and 3 bases from J, the junction kept 9 bases outside the gene matches. The CDR3 contains 15 residues. The CDR3 DNA sequence: TGTGCCAGCAACACGCGGGAGTCCCTCTACAATGAGCAGTTCTTC. It yields the protein CASNTRESLYNEQFF.

This rearrangement joins TRBV5-1 to TRBJ1-4; D not resolved. The CDR3 runs to 14 residues. Per the germline V gene, CDR1 is SGHRS and CDR2 is YFSETQ. V dropped 0 bases and J dropped 7 bases, with 10 bases sitting between them. CDR3 in amino acids: CASSLGHGGEKLFF. For the CDR3, the DNA is TGCGCCAGCAGCTTGGGACACGGAGGTGAAAAACTGTTTTTT.

The count of this clone is one. The rearrangement uses TRBV5-1 and TRBJ1-3, with 9 bases identical to TRBD1. V was clipped by 4 bases and J by 8 bases; unmatched bases: 7. The germline gives CDR1 SGHRS, CDR2 YFSETQ. This CDR3 contains 14 residues. DNA for the CDR3: TGCGCCAGCAGCGGGGGACAGGGAGGAGACACCATATATTTT. Its protein is CASSGGQGGDTIYF.

The chain links TRBV25-1 to TRBJ2-7; D is uncertain. The germline V and J ends were trimmed by 2 bases and 5 bases, with 7 bases remaining between them. The CDR3 contains 12 residues. CDR1 and CDR2 (germline): MGHDK, SYGVNS. The CDR3 here is CASSEVRDEQYF. The CDR3, as DNA: TGTGCCAGCAGTGAAGTTCGGGACGAGCAGTACTTC.

The J gene is TRBJ1-5, the V gene TRBV27; D ambiguous. CDR3 length equals 13 residues. Germline CDR1 and CDR2: MNHEY and SMNVEV (reference sequence). The V end was cut by 4 bases, the J end by 9 bases, with 13 bases between. DNA for the CDR3: TGTGCCAGCAGTTCAGGCGACCCAAGGCCCCAGCATTTT. Amino acid sequence: CASSSGDPRPQHF.

The count of this clone is one. The chain links TRBV30 to TRBJ2-5; D is perhaps TRBD2 (5 bases). The CDR3 sequence is 13 residues long. Germline V gene sequence: CDR1 GTSNPN, CDR2 SVGIG (reference sequence). V was shortened by 5 bases and J by 2 bases, with 12 bases between the two germline ends. DNA for the CDR3: TGTGCCTGGGAGCGGAATCCACAAGAGACCCAGTACTTC. Protein: CAWERNPQETQYF.